These T cell receptor beta chains were read from a single sample in a study of beta chain features in type 1 diabetes. TCRdb keeps only in-frame clones here, not all; method: immunoSEQ multiplex PCR. This sample carries 200,000 to 250,000 clones, over 8.5% of them seen once, and the ten largest clones take about 0.037%. The source material was naive CD4+ T cells from blood. The receptors here all came from a woman in her late teens or twenties in good health. Both conserved end residues are part of each CDR3. D genes are given only for firm matches. Clone size appears in some rows only: once, few, many, or a class for an expanded clone.

J gene: TRBJ2-1
clone size: .
D gene: .
V gene: TRBV11-2
CDR3 protein: CASSPLRSWNEQFF
CDR3 DNA: TGTGCCAGCAGCCCCCTGCGGAGTTGGAATGAGCAGTTCTTC

J gene: TRBJ1-5
clone size: few
D gene: .
V gene: TRBV30
CDR3 protein: CAWSGDRLSDQPQHF
CDR3 DNA: TGTGCCTGGAGTGGAGACAGGCTAAGTGATCAGCCCCAGCATTTT

J gene: TRBJ2-5
clone size: few
D gene: .
V gene: TRBV5-1
CDR3 protein: CASSFEGETQYF
CDR3 DNA: TGCGCCAGCAGCTTTGAGGGAGAGACCCAGTACTTC

J gene: TRBJ1-2
clone size: .
D gene: .
V gene: TRBV6-1
CDR3 protein: CASSARGNYGYTF
CDR3 DNA: TGTGCCAGCAGTGCCAGGGGAAACTATGGCTACACCTTC

J gene: TRBJ1-5
clone size: few
D gene: .
V gene: TRBV6-1
CDR3 protein: CASSETTDNQPQHF
CDR3 DNA: TGTGCCAGCAGTGAAACGACAGATAATCAGCCCCAGCATTTT

J gene: TRBJ2-1
clone size: .
D gene: TRBD2
V gene: TRBV5-1
CDR3 protein: CASSNGLADEQFF
CDR3 DNA: TGCGCCAGCAGCAATGGACTAGCCGATGAGCAGTTCTTC

J gene: TRBJ2-3
clone size: few
D gene: TRBD2
V gene: TRBV11-2
CDR3 protein: CASSLGGLATDTQYF
CDR3 DNA: TGTGCCAGCAGCTTAGGGGGACTAGCGACAGATACGCAGTATTTT

J gene: TRBJ1-3
clone size: few
D gene: TRBD1
V gene: TRBV9
CDR3 protein: CASGLDRGGSRNTIYF
CDR3 DNA: TGTGCCAGCGGACTCGACAGGGGAGGTAGTAGAAACACCATATATTTT

J gene: TRBJ2-4
clone size: many
D gene: .
V gene: TRBV29-1
CDR3 protein: CSVSGGLNIQYF
CDR3 DNA: TGCAGCGTTTCTGGGGGCTTAAACATTCAGTACTTC

J gene: TRBJ2-2
clone size: .
D gene: TRBD1
V gene: TRBV30
CDR3 protein: CAWGTGQGDTGELFF
CDR3 DNA: TGTGCCTGGGGGACGGGACAGGGGGACACCGGGGAGCTGTTTTTT

J gene: TRBJ2-3
clone size: many
D gene: TRBD2
V gene: TRBV4-1
CDR3 protein: CASSQPTRGGTDTQYF
CDR3 DNA: TGCGCCAGCAGCCAACCGACGCGGGGGGGCACAGATACGCAGTATTTT

J gene: TRBJ2-1
clone size: .
D gene: .
V gene: TRBV2
CDR3 protein: CASAARGANEQFF
CDR3 DNA: TGTGCCAGCGCAGCTAGAGGAGCCAATGAGCAGTTCTTC

J gene: TRBJ2-7
clone size: .
D gene: .
V gene: TRBV6-5
CDR3 protein: CASSYSAGVINEQYF
CDR3 DNA: TGTGCCAGCAGTTACTCTGCAGGGGTAATCAACGAGCAGTACTTC

J gene: TRBJ1-2
clone size: few
D gene: TRBD1
V gene: TRBV2
CDR3 protein: CASIPVSQGEIYTF
CDR3 DNA: TGTGCCAGCATCCCCGTGAGTCAGGGGGAAATCTACACCTTC

J gene: TRBJ2-1
clone size: few
D gene: TRBD2
V gene: TRBV19
CDR3 protein: CASSILAGVANEQFF
CDR3 DNA: TGTGCCAGTAGTATTTTAGCGGGAGTGGCCAATGAGCAGTTCTTC

J gene: TRBJ2-1
clone size: .
D gene: TRBD1
V gene: TRBV28
CDR3 protein: CASSPQRGRGQGYNEQFF
CDR3 DNA: TGTGCCAGCAGTCCCCAAAGGGGCAGGGGGCAAGGCTACAATGAGCAGTTCTTC

J gene: TRBJ1-3
clone size: few
D gene: TRBD1
V gene: TRBV7-9
CDR3 protein: CASSPGGWAISGNTIYF
CDR3 DNA: TGTGCCAGCAGCCCAGGGGGGTGGGCTATCTCTGGAAACACCATATATTTT

J gene: TRBJ2-3
clone size: few
D gene: TRBD2
V gene: TRBV4-2
CDR3 protein: CASSTRLAGGPRSSADTQYF
CDR3 DNA: TGTGCCAGCAGCACCCGACTAGCGGGGGGGCCAAGATCGTCTGCAGATACGCAGTATTTT

J gene: TRBJ1-5
clone size: .
D gene: .
V gene: TRBV5-1
CDR3 protein: CASSLAGENQPQHF
CDR3 DNA: TGCGCCAGCAGCTTGGCAGGGGAGAATCAGCCCCAGCATTTT

J gene: TRBJ2-5
clone size: .
D gene: .
V gene: TRBV19
CDR3 protein: CASSRYDGETQYF
CDR3 DNA: TGTGCCAGTAGTCGGTACGACGGGGAGACCCAGTACTTC

J gene: TRBJ2-5
clone size: few
D gene: TRBD1
V gene: TRBV28
CDR3 protein: CASSSWTGVELETQYF
CDR3 DNA: TGTGCCAGCAGTTCTTGGACAGGGGTTGAACTGGAGACCCAGTACTTC

J gene: TRBJ2-5
clone size: .
D gene: TRBD2
V gene: TRBV5-1
CDR3 protein: CASSFSRGEETQYF
CDR3 DNA: TGCGCCAGCAGCTTTTCACGGGGGGAAGAGACCCAGTACTTC

J gene: TRBJ1-2
clone size: few
D gene: .
V gene: TRBV21-1
CDR3 protein: CASSKGPNRSHGYTF
CDR3 DNA: TGTGCCAGCAGCAAAGGCCCCAACAGAAGCCATGGCTACACCTTC

J gene: TRBJ1-2
clone size: few
D gene: .
V gene: TRBV20-1
CDR3 protein: CSARAPQGYTF
CDR3 DNA: TGCAGTGCTAGGGCCCCTCAGGGCTACACCTTC

J gene: TRBJ2-3
clone size: .
D gene: .
V gene: TRBV5-6
CDR3 protein: CASSFDRINTDTQYF
CDR3 DNA: TGTGCCAGCAGCTTCGACAGAATCAACACAGATACGCAGTATTTT

J gene: TRBJ2-3
clone size: few
D gene: .
V gene: TRBV7-8
CDR3 protein: CASLAPAGDTQYF
CDR3 DNA: TGTGCCAGTCTAGCTCCAGCAGGAGATACGCAGTATTTT

J gene: TRBJ2-7
clone size: .
D gene: TRBD1
V gene: TRBV4-2
CDR3 protein: CASSLGTASYEQYF
CDR3 DNA: TGTGCCAGCAGCCTCGGGACAGCTTCCTACGAGCAGTACTTC

J gene: TRBJ2-4
clone size: .
D gene: TRBD1
V gene: TRBV9
CDR3 protein: CASSGGDRGRNIQYF
CDR3 DNA: TGTGCCAGCAGCGGCGGCGACAGGGGGCGGAACATTCAGTACTTC

J gene: TRBJ2-1
clone size: .
D gene: .
V gene: TRBV6-5
CDR3 protein: CASSYTSGLSYNEQFF
CDR3 DNA: TGTGCCAGCAGTTACACTAGTGGACTCTCCTACAATGAGCAGTTCTTC

J gene: TRBJ2-5
clone size: .
D gene: TRBD1
V gene: TRBV6-5
CDR3 protein: CASSYSFTGGETQYF
CDR3 DNA: TGTGCCAGCAGTTACTCGTTCACAGGGGGAGAGACCCAGTACTTC

J gene: TRBJ2-7
clone size: .
D gene: .
V gene: TRBV19
CDR3 protein: CASSILGSVAEQYF
CDR3 DNA: TGTGCCAGTAGTATCCTTGGTAGCGTCGCCGAGCAGTACTTC

J gene: TRBJ2-7
clone size: .
D gene: .
V gene: TRBV2
CDR3 protein: CASSPGIDYEQYF
CDR3 DNA: TGTGCCAGCAGCCCAGGGATCGACTACGAGCAGTACTTC

J gene: TRBJ2-3
clone size: .
D gene: TRBD1
V gene: TRBV28
CDR3 protein: CASSFLTGGGSDTQYF
CDR3 DNA: TGTGCCAGCAGTTTTTTGACAGGGGGCGGCTCAGATACGCAGTATTTT

J gene: TRBJ1-1
clone size: few
D gene: .
V gene: TRBV2
CDR3 protein: CASSGFGGPNTEAFF
CDR3 DNA: TGTGCCAGCAGTGGTTTCGGGGGACCGAACACTGAAGCTTTCTTT

J gene: TRBJ2-7
clone size: .
D gene: TRBD1
V gene: TRBV30
CDR3 protein: CAWSRWGQGSYEQYF
CDR3 DNA: TGTGCCTGGAGCCGGTGGGGACAGGGGTCCTACGAGCAGTACTTC

J gene: TRBJ2-2
clone size: few
D gene: .
V gene: TRBV6-5
CDR3 protein: CASSLTVTGELFF
CDR3 DNA: TGTGCCAGCAGCCTCACAGTTACCGGGGAGCTGTTTTTT

J gene: TRBJ1-3
clone size: few
D gene: .
V gene: TRBV12-5
CDR3 protein: CASHGAPGGSSGNTIYF
CDR3 DNA: TGTGCTAGTCATGGGGCGCCCGGCGGGAGCTCTGGAAACACCATATATTTT

J gene: TRBJ2-5
clone size: many
D gene: .
V gene: TRBV7-9
CDR3 protein: CASSLPNSAETQYF
CDR3 DNA: TGTGCCAGCAGCTTACCCAATTCCGCGGAGACCCAGTACTTC

J gene: TRBJ1-1
clone size: many
D gene: .
V gene: TRBV9
CDR3 protein: CASAQANTEAFF
CDR3 DNA: TGTGCCAGCGCGCAGGCGAACACTGAAGCTTTCTTT

J gene: TRBJ2-1
clone size: .
D gene: TRBD2
V gene: TRBV30
CDR3 protein: CAWRLIAGAYNEQFF
CDR3 DNA: TGTGCCTGGAGACTGATAGCGGGGGCCTACAATGAGCAGTTCTTC

J gene: TRBJ2-7
clone size: .
D gene: .
V gene: TRBV29-1
CDR3 protein: CSVTTTPLYEQYF
CDR3 DNA: TGCAGCGTAACTACCACCCCCCTCTACGAGCAGTACTTC

J gene: TRBJ1-1
clone size: .
D gene: .
V gene: TRBV11-2
CDR3 protein: CASSLFPRRGSNTEAFF
CDR3 DNA: TGTGCCAGCAGCTTATTCCCACGGCGAGGGTCGAACACTGAAGCTTTCTTT

J gene: TRBJ1-2
clone size: .
D gene: .
V gene: TRBV30
CDR3 protein: CAWNIRDYGYTF
CDR3 DNA: TGTGCCTGGAACATCAGGGACTATGGCTACACCTTC

J gene: TRBJ1-1
clone size: few
D gene: .
V gene: TRBV15
CDR3 protein: CATSRARGSEAFF
CDR3 DNA: TGTGCCACCAGCAGGGCCCGGGGTAGTGAAGCTTTCTTT

J gene: TRBJ2-7
clone size: few
D gene: TRBD1
V gene: TRBV11-2
CDR3 protein: CASSDRAVGQPGDEQYF
CDR3 DNA: TGTGCCAGCAGCGACCGCGCCGTGGGACAGCCAGGCGACGAGCAGTACTTC

J gene: TRBJ2-2
clone size: .
D gene: TRBD2
V gene: TRBV11-3
CDR3 protein: CASSKRGGTNTGELFF
CDR3 DNA: TGTGCCAGCAGCAAACGCGGGGGAACGAACACCGGGGAGCTGTTTTTT

J gene: TRBJ1-1
clone size: .
D gene: TRBD1
V gene: TRBV30
CDR3 protein: CAWQTGVSTEAFF
CDR3 DNA: TGTGCCTGGCAGACAGGGGTGAGCACTGAAGCTTTCTTT